Sequencing of this TCR beta chain was carried out in a study of T cell repertoires in cytomegalovirus infection. Study summary: CMV epitopes that were recently identified and HLA-C-restricted were used alongside well-studied HLA-B-restricted ones.

Germline-derived CDR1 and CDR2 are MNHNS and SASEGT. CDR3 length: 11 residues. Trimming shortened V by 8 bases and J by 3 bases, and 7 bases separated the two germline ends. Regarding this clonotype: No antigen is known for it.

TCRdb re-analysed the reads in MiXCR, keeping a single row per CDR3 protein. The repertoire has about 740,000 distinct CDR3 sequences, around a third of them found once; the top ten carry around a sixth. Here the sequenced sample was cultured PBMCs, taken from culture after CMV antigen stimulation. This chain links TRBV6-1 with TRBJ1-1, with a weak D call TRBD1 (6 bases). The clonotype originates from a human donor in good health (CMV status not recorded). Some clones in this sample may be carry-over from other donors' samples. The CDR3: CASQGYTEAFF. The DNA of the CDR3 is TGTGCCAGCCAGGGGTACACTGAAGCTTTCTTT.